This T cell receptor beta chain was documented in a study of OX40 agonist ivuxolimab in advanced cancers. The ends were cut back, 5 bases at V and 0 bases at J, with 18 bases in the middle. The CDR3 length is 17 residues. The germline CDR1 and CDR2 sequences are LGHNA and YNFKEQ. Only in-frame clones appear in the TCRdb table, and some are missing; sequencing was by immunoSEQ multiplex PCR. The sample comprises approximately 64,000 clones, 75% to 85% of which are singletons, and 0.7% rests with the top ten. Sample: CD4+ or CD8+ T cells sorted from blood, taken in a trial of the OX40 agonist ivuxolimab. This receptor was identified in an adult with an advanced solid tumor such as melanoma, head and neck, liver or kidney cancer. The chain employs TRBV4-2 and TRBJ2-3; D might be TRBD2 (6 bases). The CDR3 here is CASSTRLGLSSTDTQYF. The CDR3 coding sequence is TGTGCCAGCAGCACTCGACTAGGCCTTAGTAGCACAGATACGCAGTATTTT.